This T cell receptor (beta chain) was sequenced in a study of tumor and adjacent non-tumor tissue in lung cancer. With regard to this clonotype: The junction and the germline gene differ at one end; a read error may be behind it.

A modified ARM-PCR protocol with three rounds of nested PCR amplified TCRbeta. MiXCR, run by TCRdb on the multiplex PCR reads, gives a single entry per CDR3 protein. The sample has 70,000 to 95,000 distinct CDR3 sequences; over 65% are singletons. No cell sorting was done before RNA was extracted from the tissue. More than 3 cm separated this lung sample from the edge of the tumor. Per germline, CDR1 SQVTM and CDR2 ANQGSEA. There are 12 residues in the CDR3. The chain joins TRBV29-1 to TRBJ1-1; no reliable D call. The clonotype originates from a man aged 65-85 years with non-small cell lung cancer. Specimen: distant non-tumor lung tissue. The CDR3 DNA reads TGTAGCATTGTGGCTGAGAGGCCTGAAGCTTTCTTT. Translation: CSIVAERPEAFF.